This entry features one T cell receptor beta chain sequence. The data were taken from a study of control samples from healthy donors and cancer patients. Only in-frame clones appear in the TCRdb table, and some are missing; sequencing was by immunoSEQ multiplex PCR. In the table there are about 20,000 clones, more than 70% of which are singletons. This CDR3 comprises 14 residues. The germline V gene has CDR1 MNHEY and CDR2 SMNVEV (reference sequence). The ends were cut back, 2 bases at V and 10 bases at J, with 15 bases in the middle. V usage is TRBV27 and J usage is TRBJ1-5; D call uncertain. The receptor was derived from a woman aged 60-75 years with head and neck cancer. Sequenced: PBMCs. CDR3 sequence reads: CASSLRPFVSPQHF. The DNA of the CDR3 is TGTGCCAGCAGTTTAAGGCCTTTCGTCTCCCCCCAGCATTTT.